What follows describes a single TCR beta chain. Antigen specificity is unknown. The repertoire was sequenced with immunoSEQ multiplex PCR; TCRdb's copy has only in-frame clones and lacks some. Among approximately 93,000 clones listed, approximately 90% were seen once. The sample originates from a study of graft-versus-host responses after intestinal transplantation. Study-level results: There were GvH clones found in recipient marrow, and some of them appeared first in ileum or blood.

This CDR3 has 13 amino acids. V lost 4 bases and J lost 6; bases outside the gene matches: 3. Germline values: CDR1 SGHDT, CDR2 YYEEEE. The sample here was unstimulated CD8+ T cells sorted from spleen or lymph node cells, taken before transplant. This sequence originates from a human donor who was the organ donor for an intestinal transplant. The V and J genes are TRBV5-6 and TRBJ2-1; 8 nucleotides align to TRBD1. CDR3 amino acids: CASSPDRANEQFF. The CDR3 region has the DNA TGTGCCAGCAGCCCGGACAGGGCCAATGAGCAGTTCTTC.